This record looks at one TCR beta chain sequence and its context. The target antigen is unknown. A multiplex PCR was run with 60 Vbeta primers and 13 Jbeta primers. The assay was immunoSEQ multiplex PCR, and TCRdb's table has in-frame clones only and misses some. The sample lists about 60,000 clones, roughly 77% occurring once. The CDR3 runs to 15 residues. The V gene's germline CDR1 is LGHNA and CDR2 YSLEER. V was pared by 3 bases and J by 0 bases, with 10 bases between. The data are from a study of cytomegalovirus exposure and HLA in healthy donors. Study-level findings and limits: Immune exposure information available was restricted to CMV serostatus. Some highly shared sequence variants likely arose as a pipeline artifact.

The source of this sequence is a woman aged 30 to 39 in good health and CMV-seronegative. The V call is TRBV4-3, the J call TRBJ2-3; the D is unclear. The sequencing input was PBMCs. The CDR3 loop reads CASSQLGSSTDTQYF. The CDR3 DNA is TGCGCCAGCAGCCAGCTAGGCTCTAGCACAGATACGCAGTATTTT.